This T cell receptor beta chain was identified during a study of T cell changes during pregnancy in multiple sclerosis. The CDR3 is 16 residues long. The V gene's germline CDR1 is SEHNR and CDR2 FQNEAQ (reference sequence). Trimming cost V 4 bases and J 0 bases, with 15 bases left between them. Sequencing was performed with immunoSEQ multiplex PCR; in TCRdb, only in-frame clones are kept and a portion is missing. This sample has 93,000 or so clones; under 95% occur once, and the top ten carry around 0.93%. The receptor was derived from a female donor with multiple sclerosis, enrolled in a pregnancy study. The sequencing used peripheral blood, collected before pregnancy. This rearrangement joins TRBV7-9 to TRBJ1-2; D is possibly TRBD1 (6 bases). The CDR3: CASSSSGVATNYGYTF. Written as DNA, the CDR3 is TGTGCCAGCAGCTCATCAGGGGTGGCAACTAACTATGGCTACACCTTC.